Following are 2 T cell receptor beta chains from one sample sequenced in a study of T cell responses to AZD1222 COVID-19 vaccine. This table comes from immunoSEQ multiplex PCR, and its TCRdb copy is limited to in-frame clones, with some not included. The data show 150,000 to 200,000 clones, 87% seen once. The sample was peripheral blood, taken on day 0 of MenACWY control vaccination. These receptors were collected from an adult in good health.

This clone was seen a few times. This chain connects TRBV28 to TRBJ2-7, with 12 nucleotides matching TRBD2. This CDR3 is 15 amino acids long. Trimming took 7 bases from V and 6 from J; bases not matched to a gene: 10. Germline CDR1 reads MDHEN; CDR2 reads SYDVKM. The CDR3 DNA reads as TGTGCCAGCAAGGAGACTAGCGGGAGTGGCGGCGAGCAGTACTTC. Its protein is CASKETSGSGGEQYF.

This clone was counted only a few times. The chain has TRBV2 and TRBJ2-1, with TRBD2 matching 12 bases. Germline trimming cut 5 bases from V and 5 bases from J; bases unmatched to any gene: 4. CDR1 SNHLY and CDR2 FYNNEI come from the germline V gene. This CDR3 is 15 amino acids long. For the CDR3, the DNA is TGTGCCAGCAGTTATACTAGCGGGGGGAACAATGAGCAGTTCTTC. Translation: CASSYTSGGNNEQFF.